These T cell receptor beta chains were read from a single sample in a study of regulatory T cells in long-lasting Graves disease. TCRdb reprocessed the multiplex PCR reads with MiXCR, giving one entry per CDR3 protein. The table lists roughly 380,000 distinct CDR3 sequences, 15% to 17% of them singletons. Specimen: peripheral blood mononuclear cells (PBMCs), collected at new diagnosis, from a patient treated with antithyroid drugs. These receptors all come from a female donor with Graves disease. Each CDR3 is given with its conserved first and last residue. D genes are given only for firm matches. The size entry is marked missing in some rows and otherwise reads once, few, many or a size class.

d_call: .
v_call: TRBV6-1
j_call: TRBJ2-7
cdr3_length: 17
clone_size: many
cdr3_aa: CASSEKKWQSTFYEQYF
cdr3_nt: TGTGCCAGCAGTGAAAAGAAGTGGCAGAGTACCTTCTACGAGCAGTACTTC

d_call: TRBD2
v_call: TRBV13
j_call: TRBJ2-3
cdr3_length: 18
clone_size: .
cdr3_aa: CASSSTNSGRAGTDTQYF
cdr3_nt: TGTGCCAGCAGCTCAACGAATAGCGGGAGGGCCGGGACAGATACGCAGTATTTT

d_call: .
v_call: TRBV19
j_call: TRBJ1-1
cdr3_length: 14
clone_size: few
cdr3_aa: CASSPAGGPTEAFF
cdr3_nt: TGTGCCAGCAGCCCCGCTGGGGGTCCCACTGAAGCTTTCTTT

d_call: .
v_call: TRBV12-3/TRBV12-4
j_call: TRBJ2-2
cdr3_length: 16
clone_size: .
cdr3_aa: CASSPGAGERTGELFF
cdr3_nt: TGTGCCAGCAGCCCAGGGGCGGGAGAGCGGACCGGGGAGCTGTTTTTT

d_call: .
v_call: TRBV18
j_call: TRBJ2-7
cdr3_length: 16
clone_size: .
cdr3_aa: CASSPPASGLYYEQYF
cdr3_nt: TGTGCCAGCTCACCACCCGCCTCAGGGCTATACTACGAGCAGTACTTC

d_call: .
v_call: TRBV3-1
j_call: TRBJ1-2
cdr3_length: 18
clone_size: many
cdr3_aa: CASSQGVSGSSSLNGYTF
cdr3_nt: TGTGCCAGCAGCCAAGGAGTATCCGGATCCAGTTCTTTGAATGGCTACACCTTC

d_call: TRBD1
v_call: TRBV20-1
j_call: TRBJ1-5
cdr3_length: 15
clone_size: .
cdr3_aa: CSAMTGLKLNQPQHF
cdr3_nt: TGCAGTGCTATGACAGGGTTAAAACTCAATCAGCCCCAGCATTTT

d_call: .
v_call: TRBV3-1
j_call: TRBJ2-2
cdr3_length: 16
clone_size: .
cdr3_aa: CASSQPSGGQGGELFF
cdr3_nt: TGTGCCAGCAGCCAGCCATCGGGGGGCCAAGGCGGGGAGCTGTTTTTT

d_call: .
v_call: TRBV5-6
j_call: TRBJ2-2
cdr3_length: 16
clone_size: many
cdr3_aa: CASSFPGVTNTGELFF
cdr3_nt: TGTGCCAGCAGCTTTCCAGGGGTTACGAACACCGGGGAGCTGTTTTTT

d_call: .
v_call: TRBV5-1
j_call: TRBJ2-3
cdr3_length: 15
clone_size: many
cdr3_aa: CASSLWGGGSDTQYF
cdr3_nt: TGCGCCAGCAGCTTGTGGGGTGGAGGCTCAGATACGCAGTATTTT

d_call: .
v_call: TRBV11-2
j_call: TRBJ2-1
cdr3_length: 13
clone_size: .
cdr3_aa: CASTAPDRKKQFF
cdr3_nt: TGTGCCAGCACCGCACCGGACAGAAAAAAGCAGTTCTTC

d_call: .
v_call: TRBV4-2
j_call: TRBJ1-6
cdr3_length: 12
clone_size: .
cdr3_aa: CASSQEIGALHF
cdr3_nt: TGTGCCAGCAGCCAAGAGATCGGGGCCCTCCACTTT

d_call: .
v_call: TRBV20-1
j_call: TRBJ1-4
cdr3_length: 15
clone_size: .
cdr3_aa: CSARSEGGANEKLFF
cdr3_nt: TGCAGTGCTAGGAGTGAGGGCGGAGCTAATGAAAAACTGTTTTTT

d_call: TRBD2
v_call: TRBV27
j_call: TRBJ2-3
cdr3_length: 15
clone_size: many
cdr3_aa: CASTSLAGYTDTQYF
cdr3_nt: TGTGCCAGCACCTCGCTAGCGGGGTACACAGATACGCAGTATTTT

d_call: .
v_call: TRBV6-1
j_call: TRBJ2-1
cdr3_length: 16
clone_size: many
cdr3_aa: CASSLTFESSYNEQFF
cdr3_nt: TGTGCCAGCAGTCTGACCTTTGAGAGCTCCTACAATGAGCAGTTCTTC

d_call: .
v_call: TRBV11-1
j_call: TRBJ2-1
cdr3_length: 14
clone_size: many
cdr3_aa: CASSLARRDHEQFF
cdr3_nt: TGTGCCAGCAGCTTAGCGCGTAGGGATCATGAGCAGTTCTTC

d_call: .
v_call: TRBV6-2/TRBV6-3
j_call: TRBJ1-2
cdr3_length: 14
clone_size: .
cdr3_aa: CASSSRGGWYGYTF
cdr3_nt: TGTGCCAGCAGTTCCCGTGGGGGCTGGTATGGCTACACCTTC

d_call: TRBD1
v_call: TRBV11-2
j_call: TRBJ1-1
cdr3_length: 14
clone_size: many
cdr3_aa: CASTRTGFNTEAFF
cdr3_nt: TGTGCCAGCACCCGGACAGGGTTCAACACTGAAGCTTTCTTT

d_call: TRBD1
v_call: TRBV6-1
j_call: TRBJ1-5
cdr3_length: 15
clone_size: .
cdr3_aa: CASSAGQGLGQPQHF
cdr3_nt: TGTGCCAGCAGTGCCGGACAGGGCTTGGGTCAGCCCCAGCATTTT

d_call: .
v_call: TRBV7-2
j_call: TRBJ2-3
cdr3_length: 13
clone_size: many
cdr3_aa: CASSFQGGDTQYF
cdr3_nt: TGTGCCAGCAGTTTTCAGGGGGGAGATACGCAGTATTTT

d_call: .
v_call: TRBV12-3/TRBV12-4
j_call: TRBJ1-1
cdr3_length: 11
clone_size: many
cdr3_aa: CASSFITEAFF
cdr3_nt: TGTGCCAGCAGCTTTATAACTGAAGCTTTCTTT

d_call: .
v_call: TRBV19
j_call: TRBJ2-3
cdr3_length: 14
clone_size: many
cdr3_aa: CASERDSSTDTQYF
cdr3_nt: TGTGCCAGCGAGAGGGATTCTAGCACAGATACGCAGTATTTT

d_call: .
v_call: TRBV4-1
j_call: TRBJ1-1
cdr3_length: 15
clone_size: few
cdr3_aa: CASSQTGGKNTEAFF
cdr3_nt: TGCGCCAGCAGCCAAACCGGCGGGAAGAACACTGAAGCTTTCTTT

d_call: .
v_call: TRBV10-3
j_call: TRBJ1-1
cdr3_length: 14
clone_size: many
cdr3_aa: CAINRGSVGSEAFF
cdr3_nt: TGTGCCATCAACCGGGGGTCGGTTGGTTCTGAAGCTTTCTTT

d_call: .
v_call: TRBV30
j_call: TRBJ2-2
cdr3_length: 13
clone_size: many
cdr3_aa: CAWSADGVRELFF
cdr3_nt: TGTGCCTGGAGTGCCGATGGGGTTCGGGAGCTGTTTTTT

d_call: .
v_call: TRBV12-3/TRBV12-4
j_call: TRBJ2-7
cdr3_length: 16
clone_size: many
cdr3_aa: CASSLGPGAETYEQYF
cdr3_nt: TGTGCCAGCAGTTTAGGACCTGGGGCCGAGACCTACGAGCAGTACTTC

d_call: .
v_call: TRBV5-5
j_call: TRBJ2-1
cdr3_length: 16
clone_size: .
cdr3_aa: CASSLDAGLFTYEQFF
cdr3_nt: TGTGCCAGCAGCTTGGATGCGGGGCTCTTCACCTACGAGCAGTTCTTC

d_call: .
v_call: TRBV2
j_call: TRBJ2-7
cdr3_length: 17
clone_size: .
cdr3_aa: CASSEAFRWDFPYEQYF
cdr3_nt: TGTGCCAGCAGTGAAGCGTTCCGATGGGACTTTCCCTACGAGCAGTACTTC

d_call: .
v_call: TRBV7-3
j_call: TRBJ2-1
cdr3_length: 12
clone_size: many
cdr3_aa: CASMDFSNEQFF
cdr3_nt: TGTGCCTCAATGGACTTTTCCAATGAGCAGTTCTTC

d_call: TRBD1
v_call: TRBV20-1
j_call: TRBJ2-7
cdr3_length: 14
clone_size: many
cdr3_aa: CSARDLQGVYEQYF
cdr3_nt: TGCAGTGCTAGAGATTTGCAGGGGGTCTACGAGCAGTACTTC

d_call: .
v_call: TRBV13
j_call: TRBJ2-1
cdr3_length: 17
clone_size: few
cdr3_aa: CASSLGGTPSSYNEQFF
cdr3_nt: TGTGCCAGCAGCTTAGGGGGGACTCCGAGCTCCTACAATGAGCAGTTCTTC

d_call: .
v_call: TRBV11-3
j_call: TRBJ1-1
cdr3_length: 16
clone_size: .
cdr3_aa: CASSLSTAQVWTEAFF
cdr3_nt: TGTGCCAGCAGCCTGTCGACAGCCCAAGTTTGGACTGAAGCTTTCTTT

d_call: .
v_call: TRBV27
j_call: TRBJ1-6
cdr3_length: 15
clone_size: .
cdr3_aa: CASSQPDRRNSPLHF
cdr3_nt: TGTGCCAGCAGTCAACCCGACAGGCGGAATTCACCCCTCCACTTT

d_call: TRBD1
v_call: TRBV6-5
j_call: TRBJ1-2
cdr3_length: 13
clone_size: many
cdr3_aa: CASSFGQDGGYTF
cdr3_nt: TGTGCCAGCAGTTTTGGACAGGACGGTGGCTACACCTTC

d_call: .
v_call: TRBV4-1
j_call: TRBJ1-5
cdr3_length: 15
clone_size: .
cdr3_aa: CASSQSVSFVGPQHF
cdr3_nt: TGCGCCAGCAGCCAAAGTGTGTCCTTCGTTGGGCCCCAGCATTTT

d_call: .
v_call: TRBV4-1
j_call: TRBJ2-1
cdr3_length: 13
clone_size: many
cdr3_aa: CASSQRSYNEQFF
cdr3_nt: TGCGCCAGCAGCCAACGCAGTTACAATGAGCAGTTCTTC

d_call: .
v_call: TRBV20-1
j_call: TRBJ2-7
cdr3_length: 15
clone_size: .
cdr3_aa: CSAPRADLPLEGQYF
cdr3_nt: TGCAGTGCCCCTCGGGCAGACCTCCCCCTTGAGGGGCAGTACTTC

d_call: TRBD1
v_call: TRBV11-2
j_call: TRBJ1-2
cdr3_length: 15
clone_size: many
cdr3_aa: CASSSNQGEPDGYTF
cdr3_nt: TGTGCCAGCAGCTCTAACCAGGGGGAACCGGATGGCTACACCTTC

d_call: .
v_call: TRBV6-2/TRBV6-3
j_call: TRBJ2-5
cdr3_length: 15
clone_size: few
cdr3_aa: CAGSDPGLGLETQYF
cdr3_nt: TGTGCCGGCAGCGATCCGGGGCTGGGTCTGGAGACCCAGTACTTC

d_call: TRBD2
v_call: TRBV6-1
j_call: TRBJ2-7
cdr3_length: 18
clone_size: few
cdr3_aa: CASTQSGSLAGFSYEQYF
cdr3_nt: TGTGCCAGCACCCAGAGTGGCTCGCTAGCGGGATTCTCCTACGAGCAGTACTTC

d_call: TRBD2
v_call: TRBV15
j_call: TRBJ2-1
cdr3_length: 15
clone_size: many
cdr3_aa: CATSRDSGLYNEQFF
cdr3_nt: TGTGCCACCAGCAGAGATAGCGGGCTTTACAATGAGCAGTTCTTC

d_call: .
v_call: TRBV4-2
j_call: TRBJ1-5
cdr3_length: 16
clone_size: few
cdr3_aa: CASSQGTGLGNQPQHF
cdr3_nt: TGTGCCAGCAGCCAAGGGACGGGATTGGGGAATCAGCCCCAGCATTTT

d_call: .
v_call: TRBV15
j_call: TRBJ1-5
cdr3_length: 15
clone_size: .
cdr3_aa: CATSSGGFSNQPQHF
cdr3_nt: TGTGCCACCAGCAGTGGGGGGTTTAGCAATCAGCCCCAGCATTTT

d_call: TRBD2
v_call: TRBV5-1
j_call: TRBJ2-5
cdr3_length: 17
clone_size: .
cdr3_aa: CASSGGLAGAPGETQYF
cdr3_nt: TGCGCCAGCAGCGGCGGACTAGCGGGGGCCCCCGGAGAGACCCAGTACTTC

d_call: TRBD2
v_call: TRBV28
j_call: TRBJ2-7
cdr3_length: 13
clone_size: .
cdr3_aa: CASTTGTSREQYF
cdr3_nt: TGTGCCAGCACCACCGGGACTAGCCGCGAGCAGTACTTC

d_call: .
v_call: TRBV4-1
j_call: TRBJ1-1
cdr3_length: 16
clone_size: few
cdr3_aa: CASSPGVGRTRAEAFF
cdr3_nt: TGCGCCAGCAGCCCAGGCGTCGGCAGAACAAGGGCTGAAGCTTTCTTT

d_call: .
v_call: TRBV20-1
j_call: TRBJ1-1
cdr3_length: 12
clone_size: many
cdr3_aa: CSARVGQTEAFF
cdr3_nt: TGCAGTGCTAGAGTTGGGCAGACTGAAGCTTTCTTT

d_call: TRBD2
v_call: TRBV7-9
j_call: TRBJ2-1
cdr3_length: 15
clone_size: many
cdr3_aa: CASSSGLAGKFEQFF
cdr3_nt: TGTGCCAGCAGCTCAGGACTAGCGGGAAAATTTGAGCAGTTCTTC